The next 10 T cell receptor beta chains were all read from a single sample in a study of metastatic and nonmetastatic thyroid tumors. TCRdb re-clonotyped the PCR reads via MiXCR. The sample lists some 8,400 clones; 44% were seen once. Among the patients, none had received any treatment before thyroid surgery. The sample was tumor tissue. The receptor set was obtained from a male donor with papillary thyroid cancer or a benign thyroid nodule (not recorded which). Some clones in this sample may be carry-over from other donors' samples.

V gene TRBV6-5 combines with J gene TRBJ2-7; D is uncertain. The CDR3 runs 10 residues. Germline CDR1 and CDR2: MNHEY and SVGAGI. V lost 6 bases, J lost 6 bases, and 6 bases lay in between. The chain's CDR3 is CASRRTEQYF. The CDR3, as DNA: TGTGCCAGCAGAAGGACCGAGCAGTACTTC.

This clone has a handful of counts. The CDR3 DNA follows: TGTGCCAGCAGGGCCGGGACTAGCGGGTCAACGCAGTATTTT. Protein sequence: CASRAGTSGSTQYF. V gene TRBV27 combines with J gene TRBJ2-3, with 12 positions matching TRBD2. Germline V gene sequence: CDR1 MNHEY, CDR2 SMNVEV (reference sequence). Trimming cost V 6 bases and J 9 bases; bases outside gene matches: 7. The CDR3 has 14 amino acids.

This clone was detected a few times. The genes are TRBV19 and TRBJ1-1, with D uncertain. Trimming took 1 base from V and 2 from J, leaving 8 bases between them. Germline V lookup: CDR1 LNHDA, CDR2 SQIVND (reference sequence). The CDR3 totals 14 residues. The CDR3 DNA sequence: TGTGCCAGTAGTATAGGGAGGATTAACACTGAAGCTTTCTTT. Translation: CASSIGRINTEAFF.

This chain uses TRBV6-4 with TRBJ2-7; D is ambiguous. This CDR3 region has 10 residues. Germline CDR1 is MRHNA and CDR2 is SNTAGT. The V end lost 7 bases, the J end lost 3 bases, and 4 bases lay between the germline ends. The CDR3 sequence is CASINYEQYF. DNA for the CDR3: TGTGCCAGCATTAACTACGAGCAGTACTTC.

Note on this clone: The junction differs from germline at one of its ends, possibly a read error. The gene calls are TRBV2 and TRBJ2-7, with D perhaps TRBD1 or TRBD2 (5 bases each). CDR1 SNHLY and CDR2 FYNNEI come from the germline V gene. CDR3 length: 15 amino acids. Here the CDR3 reads CASSEGTVAPAEQYF. The CDR3 bases are TGTGCCAGCAGCGAAGGGACGGTAGCTCCCGCCGAGCAGTACTTC.

This clone is categorized as medium-sized. The chain has TRBV20-1 and TRBJ2-1; maybe TRBD1 (5 bases). Trimming pared 0 bases from V and 4 bases from J, leaving 10 bases between. The CDR3 runs to 14 residues. CDR1 is DFQATT and CDR2 is SNEGSKA in the germline V gene (reference sequence). The CDR3 coding sequence is TGCAGTGCTAGAGACCCTTCAGGGTACAATGAGCAGTTCTTC. Protein sequence: CSARDPSGYNEQFF.

This clone ranks as large (0.1 to 1%). V usage is TRBV4-2 and J usage is TRBJ2-7, with a weak D call TRBD1 (6 bases). Trimming pared 0 bases from V and 0 bases from J, leaving 9 bases between. Germline CDR1 and CDR2: LGHNA and YNFKEQ. The CDR3 is made up of 15 amino acids. The chain's CDR3 is CASSQERDNSYEQYF. DNA for the CDR3: TGTGCCAGCAGCCAAGAACGGGACAACTCCTACGAGCAGTACTTC.

This clone turned up a few times. V and J are TRBV6-2 or TRBV6-3 and TRBJ2-2; no clear D. The CDR3 covers 12 residues. Looked up from germline, CDR1 is MNHEY and CDR2 is SVGEGT. V dropped 0 bases and J dropped 4 bases, with 0 bases sitting between them. CDR3 nucleotides: TGTGCCAGCAGTTACTCCACCGGGGAGCTGTTTTTT. Protein sequence: CASSYSTGELFF.

Relative to its sample, this clone is medium-sized. V usage is TRBV20-1 and J usage is TRBJ2-3; 9 bases align to TRBD2. The germline gives CDR1 DFQATT, CDR2 SNEGSKA (reference sequence). The CDR3 loop spans 16 amino acids. With V trimmed by 0 bases and J by 5 bases, 9 bases remained unmatched. The DNA for the CDR3 is TGCAGTGCTAGAGATCCCTTAGCGGGGGATCAAGATACGCAGTATTTT. Protein sequence: CSARDPLAGDQDTQYF.

The V call is TRBV18, the J call TRBJ2-5; TRBD1 matches at 7 bases. Germline V CDR1 and CDR2: KGHSH, LQKENI. This CDR3 has 15 amino acids. J lost 5 bases, V lost 8 bases, and 14 bases had no gene match. The CDR3 protein is CASPPRQGLLETQYF. In nucleotides, the CDR3 is TGTGCCAGCCCCCCGCGACAGGGATTATTGGAGACCCAGTACTTC.